This TCR beta chain was identified during a study of blood T cell repertoires in COVID-19. As for the study in general: The cDNA or gDNA used as material had been derived from T cells, B-cell-depleted T cells, or PBMCs.

V lost 1 base, J lost 4 bases, and 4 bases stayed unmatched. The germline CDR1 and CDR2 sequences are SGHRS and YFSETQ. This CDR3 has 15 amino acids. Profiled with immunoSEQ multiplex PCR; TCRdb holds only in-frame clones, not every one. The top ten hold approximately 4.1% of the sample, which has more than 300,000 clones, 80% to 90% seen once. The sample was PBMCs or T cells enriched from blood (not recorded which). This TCR came from a man aged 30-40 years who had recovered from COVID-19. The chain has TRBV5-1 and TRBJ2-2; 7 bases fit TRBD1. CDR3 DNA sequence: TGCGCCAGCAGCTTGATGACAGGGACCACCGGGGAGCTGTTTTTT. Translating it yields CASSLMTGTTGELFF.